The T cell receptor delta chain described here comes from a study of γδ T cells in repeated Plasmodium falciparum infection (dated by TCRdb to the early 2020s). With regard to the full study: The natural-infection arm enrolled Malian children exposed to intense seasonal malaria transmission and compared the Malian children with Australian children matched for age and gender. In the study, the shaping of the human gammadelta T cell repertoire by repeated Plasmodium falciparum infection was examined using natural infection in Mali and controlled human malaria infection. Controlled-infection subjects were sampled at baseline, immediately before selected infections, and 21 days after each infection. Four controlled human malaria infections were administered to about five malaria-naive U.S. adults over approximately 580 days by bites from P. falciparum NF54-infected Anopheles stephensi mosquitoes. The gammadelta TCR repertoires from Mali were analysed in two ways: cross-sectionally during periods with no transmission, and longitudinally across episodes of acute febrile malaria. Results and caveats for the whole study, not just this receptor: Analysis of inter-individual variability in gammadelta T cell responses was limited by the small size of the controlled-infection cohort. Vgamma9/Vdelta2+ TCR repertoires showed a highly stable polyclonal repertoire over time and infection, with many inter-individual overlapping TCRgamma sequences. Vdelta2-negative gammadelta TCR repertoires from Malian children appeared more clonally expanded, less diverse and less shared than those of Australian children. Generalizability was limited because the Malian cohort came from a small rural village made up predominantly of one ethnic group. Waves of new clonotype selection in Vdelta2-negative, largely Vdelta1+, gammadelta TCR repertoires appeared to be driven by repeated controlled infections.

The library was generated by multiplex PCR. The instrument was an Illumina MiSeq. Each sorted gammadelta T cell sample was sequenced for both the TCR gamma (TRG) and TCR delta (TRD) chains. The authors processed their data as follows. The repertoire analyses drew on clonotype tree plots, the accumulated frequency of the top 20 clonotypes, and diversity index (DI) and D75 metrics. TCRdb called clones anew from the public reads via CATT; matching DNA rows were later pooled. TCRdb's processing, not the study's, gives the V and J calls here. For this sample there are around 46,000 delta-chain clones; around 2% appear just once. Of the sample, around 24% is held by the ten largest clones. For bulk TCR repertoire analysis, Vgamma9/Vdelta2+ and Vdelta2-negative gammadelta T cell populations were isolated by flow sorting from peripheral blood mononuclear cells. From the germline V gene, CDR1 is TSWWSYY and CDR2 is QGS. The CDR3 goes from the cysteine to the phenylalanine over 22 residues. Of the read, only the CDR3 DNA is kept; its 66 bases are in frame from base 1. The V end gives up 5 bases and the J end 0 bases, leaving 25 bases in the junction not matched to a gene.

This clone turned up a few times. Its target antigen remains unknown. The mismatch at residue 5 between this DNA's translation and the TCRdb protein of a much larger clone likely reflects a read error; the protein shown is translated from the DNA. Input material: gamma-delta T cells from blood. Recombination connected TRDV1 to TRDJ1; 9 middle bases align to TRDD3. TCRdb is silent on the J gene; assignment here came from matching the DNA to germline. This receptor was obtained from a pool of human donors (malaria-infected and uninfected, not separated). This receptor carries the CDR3 CALGSPIHRVPYWGKYTDKLIF. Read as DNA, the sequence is TGTGCTCTTGGGTCTCCTATCCACCGAGTCCCGTACTGGGGGAAGTACACCGATAAACTCATCTTT.